This passage covers 21 T cell receptor beta chains from one sample sequenced in a study of glioma-infiltrating T cells after dendritic cell vaccination. Sequencing used immunoSEQ multiplex PCR; TCRdb keeps in-frame clones, though not all of them. The sample carries about 30,000 clones, 85% to 95% recorded once. Sequenced material: blood, taken before dendritic cell vaccination. These TCRs come from a human donor with glioblastoma.

This clone has a single count. This rearrangement joins TRBV5-5 to TRBJ2-7, with 9 bases lining up with TRBD1. This CDR3 has 15 amino acids. Germline assignment: CDR1 SGHKS and CDR2 YYEKEE (reference sequence). Unmatched junction bases numbered 5, after V lost 1 base and J lost 3 bases. The CDR3 protein is CASSLPGQGYYEQYF. CDR3 sequence (DNA): TGTGCCAGCAGCTTGCCGGGACAGGGATACTACGAGCAGTACTTC.

This clone was seen a single time. The rearrangement links TRBV6-5 to TRBJ2-5, with 7 bases that match TRBD2. Per germline, CDR1 MNHEY and CDR2 SVGAGI. This CDR3 has 16 amino acids. The J segment lost 0 bases and the V segment lost 2 bases, leaving 6 bases of the junction unmatched. In nucleotides, the CDR3 is TGTGCCAGCAGTTACGGGCTAGGGACTAACCAAGAGACCCAGTACTTC. Translated: CASSYGLGTNQETQYF.

This clone was observed a handful of times. The gene calls are TRBV5-1 and TRBJ1-1, with a possible D match to TRBD1 (6 bases). Trimming took 4 bases from V and 8 from J, leaving 18 bases between them. The CDR3 is 14 residues long. The V gene's germline CDR1 is SGHRS and CDR2 YFSETQ. DNA of the CDR3: TGCGCCAGCAGCCCCGGGACACTAATTTCGGAAGCTTTCTTT. This gives the protein CASSPGTLISEAFF.

This sequence joins TRBV2 and TRBJ2-7; 15 bases are shared with TRBD2. Trimming cost V 6 bases and J 4 bases; bases outside gene matches: 4. This CDR3 has 15 amino acids. Germline CDR1 is SNHLY and CDR2 is FYNNEI. The CDR3 bases are TGTGCCAGCAGAGTGGGACTAGCGGGGGGTTACGAGCAGTACTTC. Encoded protein: CASRVGLAGGYEQYF.

The chain recombines TRBV7-9 with TRBJ2-7, with 8 bases that match TRBD1. The CDR3 runs to 12 residues. CDR1 is SEHNR and CDR2 is FQNEAQ in the germline V gene (reference sequence). J was trimmed by 6 bases and V by 4 bases; bases with no gene match: 2. CDR3 residues: CASSSTGAEQYF. CDR3 coding DNA: TGTGCCAGCAGCTCGACAGGGGCCGAGCAGTACTTC. Full variable domain (remainder filled in from reference TRBV7-9 and TRBJ2-7): DTGVSQNPRHKITKRGQNVTFRCDPISEHNRLYWYRQTLGQGPEFLTYFQNEAQLEKSRLLSDRFSAERPKGSFSTLEIQRTEQGDSAMYLCASSSTGAEQYFGPGTRLTVT.

The rearrangement joins TRBV6-6 to TRBJ1-6; 12 nucleotides agree with TRBD1. The length of the CDR3 is 15 residues. With V trimmed by 4 bases and J by 9 bases, 4 bases remained unmatched. CDR1 is MNHNY and CDR2 is SVGAGI in the germline V gene (reference sequence). DNA for the CDR3: TGTGCCAGCAGTTCGGGACAGGGGGCTCTTTCACCCCTCCACTTT. Translating it yields CASSSGQGALSPLHF.

The genes are TRBV7-8 and TRBJ2-7, with 7 bases identical to TRBD1. The V gene's germline CDR1 is SGHVS and CDR2 FQNEAQ. The V gene end was trimmed by 5 bases and the J gene end by 4 bases; junction bases not matched to a gene: 17. The CDR3 sequence is 17 residues long. CDR3 bases: TGTGCCAGCAGCCTAAGGGGACGGGGACAGAAATTTTACGAGCAGTACTTC. This encodes CASSLRGRGQKFYEQYF.

V and J are TRBV5-1 and TRBJ1-1; 8 positions agree with TRBD1. Germline lookup yields CDR1 SGHRS and CDR2 YFSETQ. CDR3 length: 15 residues. The J segment lost 4 bases and the V segment lost 4 bases, leaving 9 bases of the junction unmatched. The DNA of the CDR3 is TGCGCCAGCAGCCAGGGAGGGACAGGAAGCACTGAAGCTTTCTTT. Its protein is CASSQGGTGSTEAFF.

V and J are TRBV5-1 and TRBJ2-5; perhaps TRBD2 as D (5 bases). The DNA end is a closer match to TRBJ2-7, so the J assignment may be wrong. The CDR3 length is 13 residues. Germline-derived CDR1 and CDR2 are SGHRS and YFSETQ. CDR3 DNA sequence: TGCGCCAGCAGATACAACGCAGGAGGCGAGCAGTACTTC. Translation gives CASRYNAGGEQYF.

The chain links TRBV14 to TRBJ2-1; D perhaps matches TRBD1 (6 bases). The CDR3 has 13 amino acids. The germline CDR1 and CDR2 sequences are SGHDN and FVKESK. The V end was cut by 1 base, the J end by 9 bases, with 10 bases between. The CDR3 reads CASSQGGRPEQFF. In DNA form, the CDR3 reads TGTGCCAGCAGCCAAGGGGGGCGGCCTGAGCAGTTCTTC. The full variable domain, in which reference TRBV14 and TRBJ2-1 provide the parts outside the CDR3, is EAGVTQFPSHSVIEKGQTVTLRCDPISGHDNLYWYRRVMGKEIKFLLHFVKESKQDESGMPNNRFLAERTGGTYSTLKVQPAELEDSGVYFCASSQGGRPEQFFGPGTRLTVL.

The chain is built from TRBV30 and TRBJ1-4, with 7 bases that match TRBD1. V trimming: 5 bases; J trimming: 10 bases; junction bases outside the gene matches: 13. The CDR3 length is 14 residues. CDR1 is GTSNPN and CDR2 is SVGIG in the germline V gene (reference sequence). The CDR3 DNA is TGTGCCTGGGAGAAGGGGGCGCAGGGAAGAAAACTGTTTTTT. Protein: CAWEKGAQGRKLFF.

This clone was recorded once. The chain employs TRBV10-2 and TRBJ1-6; 9 bases fit TRBD1. V was clipped by 6 bases and J by 7 bases; unmatched bases: 1. The CDR3 consists of 13 residues. Germline V CDR1 and CDR2: WSHSY, SAAADI. The CDR3: CASRDRGNSPLHF. The CDR3 nucleotides are TGCGCCAGCAGGGACAGGGGCAATTCACCCCTCCACTTT.

The chain couples TRBV19 to TRBJ2-3; 8 bases map to TRBD2. The germline V gene has CDR1 LNHDA and CDR2 SQIVND (reference sequence). J was trimmed by 0 bases and V by 5 bases; bases with no gene match: 7. CDR3 size: 16 residues. CDR3 DNA sequence: TGTGCCAGTAGTCTTTCGGGGGGGTGGAGCACAGATACGCAGTATTTT. Translation: CASSLSGGWSTDTQYF.

The chain employs TRBV6-5 and TRBJ1-5; 7 bases map to TRBD1. Germline-derived CDR1 and CDR2 are MNHEY and SVGAGI. J gave up 5 bases and V 6 bases, and 7 bases lay outside the gene matches. The CDR3 contains 14 residues. CDR3 DNA sequence: TGTGCCAGCAGCCAGGGACAGTCCTATCAGCCCCAGCATTTT. It specifies CASSQGQSYQPQHF.

The chain recombines TRBV14 with TRBJ2-7; 7 bases map to TRBD1. The CDR3 contains 13 residues. CDR1 SGHDN and CDR2 FVKESK come from the germline V gene. V trimming: 4 bases; J trimming: 3 bases; junction bases outside the gene matches: 3. This CDR3 reads CASSRGQLYEQYF. CDR3 bases: TGTGCCAGCAGCCGGGGACAGCTCTACGAGCAGTACTTC.

The chain joins TRBV5-1 to TRBJ1-1; D not resolved. Per germline, CDR1 SGHRS and CDR2 YFSETQ. This CDR3 is 15 amino acids long. V lost 4 bases to trimming and J lost 7 bases, with 20 bases between them. The CDR3 nucleotides are TGCGCCAGCAGCCACGGGAGCCCAAACAATGATGAAGCTTTCTTT. Its translation: CASSHGSPNNDEAFF.

This chain links TRBV18 with TRBJ2-5; TRBD1 agrees at 10 bases. The germline V gene has CDR1 KGHSH and CDR2 LQKENI. The CDR3 totals 16 residues. The V segment lost 5 bases and the J segment 4 bases; nucleotides outside the gene matches: 10. The CDR3 sequence: CASSSERQGAGETQYF. The CDR3 bases are TGTGCCAGCTCATCCGAGAGACAGGGGGCAGGAGAGACCCAGTACTTC.

This clone has only a few counts. The V call is TRBV9, the J call TRBJ1-5, with a tentative D call TRBD1 (6 bases). This CDR3 spans 14 amino acids. Germline V gene data show CDR1 as SGDLS and CDR2 as YYNGEE. Deletions cut 0 bases from V and 7 bases from J, with 11 bases between. The CDR3 loop reads CASSVEGVGQPQHF. In DNA, the CDR3 is TGTGCCAGCAGCGTAGAGGGGGTAGGCCAGCCCCAGCATTTT.

The chain has TRBV13 and TRBJ1-3; possible D gene TRBD1, 6 bases. There are 15 residues in the CDR3. The V gene lost 0 bases and the J gene lost 0 bases, with 6 bases spanning the gap. Germline assignment: CDR1 PRHDT and CDR2 FYEKMQ (reference sequence). CDR3 DNA: TGTGCCAGCAGCTTAGGGACAGGCTCTGGAAACACCATATATTTT. It encodes CASSLGTGSGNTIYF.

The chain recombines TRBV5-1 with TRBJ2-2; a weak D match, TRBD1 (6 bases). The CDR3 loop spans 14 amino acids. Germline CDR1 SGHRS, CDR2 YFSETQ. V was cut by 4 bases and J by 5 bases, with 12 bases left in between. The CDR3 DNA is TGCGCCAGCAGCCAGGGGAGCGGAACCGGGGAGCTGTTTTTT. This encodes CASSQGSGTGELFF.

The V call is TRBV6-6, the J call TRBJ2-5; weak D call: TRBD1 (5 bases). The CDR3 runs to 13 residues. V was trimmed by 0 bases and J by 5 bases, leaving 7 bases between them. The germline V gene encodes CDR1 MNHNY and CDR2 SVGAGI (reference sequence). The CDR3 region has the DNA TGTGCCAGCAGTTACTCGGGGCGGGAGACCCAGTACTTC. Protein product: CASSYSGRETQYF.